What follows are 6 T cell receptor beta chains derived from one specimen sequenced in a study of molecular identifiers for immune sequencing clone quantification. A single record per CDR3 protein comes from TCRdb applying MiXCR to the PCR reads. The table has 40,000 to 65,000 distinct CDR3 sequences, roughly a third seen once. Sequencing input: naive CD8+ T cells from blood, with Jurkat cell RNA spiked in. As to subset: FACS-sorted CD8+CD4-CCR7+CD45RA+ naive T cells. All receptors derive from a human donor in good health. Some libraries in this study had Jurkat cell RNA spiked in.

In nucleotides, the CDR3 is TGTGCCAGCAGCTCGATCGGTTGGGAGCAGTACTTC. It encodes CASSSIGWEQYF. The genes are TRBV13 and TRBJ2-7; D ambiguous. The germline CDR1 and CDR2 sequences are PRHDT and FYEKMQ (reference sequence). This CDR3 spans 12 amino acids. V was trimmed by 4 bases and J by 7 bases, leaving 11 bases between them.

The chain is built from TRBV27 and TRBJ2-3; D is possibly TRBD2 (5 bases). CDR3 length equals 15 residues. CDR1 is MNHEY, CDR2 SMNVEV, per germline (reference sequence). The V gene lost 4 bases and the J gene lost 0 bases, with 11 bases spanning the gap. The CDR3 nucleotides read TGTGCCAGCAGTTCCATGGACTTAAGCACAGATACGCAGTATTTT. It codes for CASSSMDLSTDTQYF.

The sample holds many counts of this clonotype. The chain is built from TRBV28 and TRBJ2-7, with D uncertain. Deletions cut 3 bases from V and 5 bases from J, with 11 bases between. Germline values: CDR1 MDHEN, CDR2 SYDVKM. The CDR3 loop spans 13 amino acids. The CDR3 DNA reads TGTGCCAGCAGTTTTAGAGGCGGCCACGAGCAGTACTTC. The encoded protein is CASSFRGGHEQYF.

The chain carries TRBV7-9 and TRBJ2-3, with D tentatively TRBD2 (5 bases). Germline assignment: CDR1 SEHNR and CDR2 FQNEAQ (reference sequence). Trimming removed 1 base from V and 2 bases from J, with 22 bases in between. The CDR3 consists of 19 residues. For the CDR3, the DNA is TGTGCCAGCAGCTTAGTAGTCCTCACGGGGTGGCTGCACACAGATACGCAGTATTTT. Its protein product is CASSLVVLTGWLHTDTQYF.

In regard to this clonotype: With a much larger clone just one base away, this may be a read error. The chain is built from TRBV29-1 and TRBJ2-3; the D call may be TRBD1 or TRBD2 (6 bases each). The CDR3 loop spans 15 amino acids. CDR1 is SQVTM and CDR2 is ANQGSEA in the germline V gene. V dropped 7 bases and J dropped 3 bases, with 20 bases sitting between them. DNA of the CDR3: TGCAGCGGTGAGGGGGTAGGGAGGCCGACAGATACGCAGTATTTT. This sequence encodes CSGEGVGRPTDTQYF.

This clonotype occurred a few times. The chain couples TRBV12-3 or TRBV12-4 to TRBJ2-7; D might be TRBD1 (5 bases). Trimming shortened V by 1 base and J by 2 bases, and 9 bases separated the two germline ends. The CDR3 sequence is 14 residues long. The CDR3 sequence: CASSLGTRPYEQYF. The CDR3 nucleotides read TGTGCCAGCAGTTTAGGGACACGACCCTACGAGCAGTACTTC.